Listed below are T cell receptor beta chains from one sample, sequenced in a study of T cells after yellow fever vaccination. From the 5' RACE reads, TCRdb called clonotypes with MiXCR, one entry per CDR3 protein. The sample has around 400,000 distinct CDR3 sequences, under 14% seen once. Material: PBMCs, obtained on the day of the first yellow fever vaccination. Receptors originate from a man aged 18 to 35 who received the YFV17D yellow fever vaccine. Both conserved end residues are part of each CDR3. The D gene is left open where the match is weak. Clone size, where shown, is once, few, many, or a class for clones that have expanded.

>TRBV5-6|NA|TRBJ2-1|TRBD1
TGTGCCAGCAGCGTCCAGGGGGCGCCGCCCTATGAGCAGTTCTTC
CASSVQGAPPYEQFF
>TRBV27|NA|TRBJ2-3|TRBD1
TGTGCCAGCATTGAGCAGGGGGCCAGGGGTGGTACGCAGTATTTT
CASIEQGARGGTQYF
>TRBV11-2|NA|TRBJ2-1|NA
TGTGCCAGCAGCTTATACCCAACTAGCTCCTACAATGAGCAGTTCTTC
CASSLYPTSSYNEQFF
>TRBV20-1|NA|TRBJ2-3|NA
TGCAGTGCTATGGTGGGGGGCGGCACAGATACGCAGTATTTT
CSAMVGGGTDTQYF
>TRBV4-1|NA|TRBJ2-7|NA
TGCGCCAGCAGCCAGTCCCCGCTTGGGTCGGCCGAGCAGTACTTC
CASSQSPLGSAEQYF
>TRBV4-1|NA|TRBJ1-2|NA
TGCGCCAGCAGCCCATCGACCTATAGCTATGGCTACACCTTC
CASSPSTYSYGYTF
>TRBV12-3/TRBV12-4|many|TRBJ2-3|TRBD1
TGTGCCAGCAGTTTAAGGGGGCCTAGCACAGATACGCAGTATTTT
CASSLRGPSTDTQYF
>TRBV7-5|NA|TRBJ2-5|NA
TGTGGCCCTGTGCCTGCTGCCCGTGAACAAAAGCGGGGGGGACAAGAGACCCAGTACTTC
CGPVPAAREQKRGGQETQYF
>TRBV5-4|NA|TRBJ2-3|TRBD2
TGTGCCAGCAGCTTGTCCGGACTAGCGGAGGGTATATATAGCACAGATACGCAGTATTTT
CASSLSGLAEGIYSTDTQYF
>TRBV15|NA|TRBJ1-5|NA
TGTGCCACCAGCAGAGAGGGGGATTGGGGCAAGCCCCAGCATTTT
CATSREGDWGKPQHF
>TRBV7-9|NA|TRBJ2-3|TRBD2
TGTGCCAGCGGTCATCCCGGGACTAGATTGTTCGCAGATACGCAGTATTTT
CASGHPGTRLFADTQYF
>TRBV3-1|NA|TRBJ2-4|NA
TGTGCCAGCAGCCATACCAGGGGAGGGGGCAAAAACATTCAGTACTTC
CASSHTRGGGKNIQYF
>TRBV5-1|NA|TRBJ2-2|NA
TGCGCCAGCAGCTTGCGAAGTTACAACACCGGGGAGCTGTTTTTT
CASSLRSYNTGELFF
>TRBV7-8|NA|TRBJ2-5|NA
TGTGCCAGCAGCAGGGGGAGGGTCCAAGAGACCCAGTACTTC
CASSRGRVQETQYF
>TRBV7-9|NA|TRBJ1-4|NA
TGTGCCAGCACCCTTCAAGGGGAAACTAATGAAAAACTGTTTTTT
CASTLQGETNEKLFF
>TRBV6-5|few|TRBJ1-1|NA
TGTGCCAGCAGTTCTAATCAGGGGCGGTGGACTGAAGCTTTCTTT
CASSSNQGRWTEAFF
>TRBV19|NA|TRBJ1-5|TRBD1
TGTGCCAGTAGTTTGACAGGGTCTCATCAGCCCCAGCATTTT
CASSLTGSHQPQHF
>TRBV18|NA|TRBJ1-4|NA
TGTGCCAGCACGCGGACCGAGGAGGAAAAACTGTTTTTT
CASTRTEEEKLFF
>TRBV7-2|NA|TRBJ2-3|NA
TGTGCCAGCAGCTTCATGGGGTCAGATACGCAGTATTTT
CASSFMGSDTQYF
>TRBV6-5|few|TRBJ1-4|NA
TGTGCCAGCAGTTTGGGCGGAGGGGCTCGGGAAAAACTGTTTTTT
CASSLGGGAREKLFF
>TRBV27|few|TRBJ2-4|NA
TGTGCCAGCAGTACAACCCGGGACACCAAAAACATTCAGTACTTC
CASSTTRDTKNIQYF
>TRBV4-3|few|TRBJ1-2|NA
TGCGCCAGCAGCCAAGACTACCCGAACTATGGCTACACCTTC
CASSQDYPNYGYTF
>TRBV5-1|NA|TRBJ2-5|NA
TGCGCCAGCAGCTTGGGAAGTAGAACCGCGCAAGAGACCCAGTACTTC
CASSLGSRTAQETQYF
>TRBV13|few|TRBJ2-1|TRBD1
TGTGCCAGCAGCTTGGGACAGGGGATCGATGAGCAGTTCTTC
CASSLGQGIDEQFF
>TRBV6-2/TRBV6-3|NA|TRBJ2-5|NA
TGTGCCAGCCGGCGGACTCAAGAGACCCAGTACTTC
CASRRTQETQYF
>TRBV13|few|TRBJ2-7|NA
TGTGCCAGCAGCTTAGGCATGGCGGGGTACACTGCGGAGCAGTACTTC
CASSLGMAGYTAEQYF
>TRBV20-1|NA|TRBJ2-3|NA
TGCAGCACCGCGACGATGGTGGATACGCAGTATTTT
CSTATMVDTQYF
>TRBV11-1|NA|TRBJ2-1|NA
TGTGCCAGCAGCGCGACAGTATCCGCGGCGTCCAGCTCCTACAATGAGCAGTTCTTC
CASSATVSAASSSYNEQFF
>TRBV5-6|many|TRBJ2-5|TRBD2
TGTGCCAGCAGCCAGACTAGCGGGGTCGGGCCCCAGTACTTC
CASSQTSGVGPQYF
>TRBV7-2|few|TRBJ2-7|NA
TGTGCCAGCAGCTTAAGTGGGGGGATCTACGAGCAGTACTTC
CASSLSGGIYEQYF
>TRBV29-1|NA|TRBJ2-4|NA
TGCAGCGGGCTAGCCAAAAACATTCAGTACTTC
CSGLAKNIQYF
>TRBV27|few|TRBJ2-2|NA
TGTGCCAGCAGTTTCTTGGGCGCGGGCACCGGGGAGCTGTTTTTT
CASSFLGAGTGELFF
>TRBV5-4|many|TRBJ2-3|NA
TGTGCCAGCAGTCGTCCAGCGGAGAACACAGATACGCAGTATTTT
CASSRPAENTDTQYF
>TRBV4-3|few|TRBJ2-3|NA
TGCGCCAGCAGCCAAGAACCTAATTCAGATACGCAGTATTTT
CASSQEPNSDTQYF
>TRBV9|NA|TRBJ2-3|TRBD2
TGTGCCAGCAGCGTAGGTGCGGGGGGGAACACAGATACGCAGTATTTT
CASSVGAGGNTDTQYF
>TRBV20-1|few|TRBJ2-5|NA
TGCAGTGCTCACAGGGTTTACGGCCAAGAGACCCAGTACTTC
CSAHRVYGQETQYF
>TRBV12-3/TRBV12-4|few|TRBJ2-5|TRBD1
TGTGCCAGCAGGCCGGGACAGGGGGGAGAGACCCAGTACTTC
CASRPGQGGETQYF
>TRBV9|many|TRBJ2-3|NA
TGTGCCAGCAGCGTAGGACTAGGCAGCACAGATACGCAGTATTTT
CASSVGLGSTDTQYF
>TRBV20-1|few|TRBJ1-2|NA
TGCAGTGCCCATCCGACTTTGTCCTATGGCTACACCTTC
CSAHPTLSYGYTF
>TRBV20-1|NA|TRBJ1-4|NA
TGCAGGACTGGGGAGAATGAAAAACTGTTTTTT
CRTGENEKLFF
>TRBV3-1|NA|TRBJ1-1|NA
TGTGCCAGCAGCCAGATCCCGGGCGACACGACTGAAGCTTTCTTT
CASSQIPGDTTEAFF
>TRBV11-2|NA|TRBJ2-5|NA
TGTGCCAGCAGGGAGAGGGGGGCCCAAGAGACCCAGTACTTC
CASRERGAQETQYF
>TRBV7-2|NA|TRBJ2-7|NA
TGTGCCAGCAGCTTAGTAGCTCCAGGGTCCTACGAGCAGTACTTC
CASSLVAPGSYEQYF
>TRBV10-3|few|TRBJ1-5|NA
TGTGCCATCAGTGAAGGTGGAGGGCAGCCCCAGCATTTT
CAISEGGGQPQHF
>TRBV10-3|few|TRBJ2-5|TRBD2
TGTGCCATCGGGCTAGCGGGGGCCGTCCAAGAGACCCAGTACTTC
CAIGLAGAVQETQYF
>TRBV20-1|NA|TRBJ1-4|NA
TGCAGTGCTGGGGGCAGGATGAATGAAAAACTGTTTTTT
CSAGGRMNEKLFF
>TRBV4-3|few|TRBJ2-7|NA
TGCGCCAGCAGCCAAGAATCGGATAGGTACGAGCAGTACTTC
CASSQESDRYEQYF
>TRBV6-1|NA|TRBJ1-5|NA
TGTGCCAGCAGTCAGCTCCGGGACAGCAATCAGCCCCAGCATTTT
CASSQLRDSNQPQHF
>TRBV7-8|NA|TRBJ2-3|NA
TGTGCCAGCAGCCCCCTCCGCCCCAAAGTCACAGATACGCAGTATTTT
CASSPLRPKVTDTQYF
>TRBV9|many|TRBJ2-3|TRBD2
TGTGCCAGCAGCGTAGGCGTAGCGGGGCCAGATACGCAGTATTTT
CASSVGVAGPDTQYF
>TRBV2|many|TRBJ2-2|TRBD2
TGTGCCAGCAGCAAAGCTAGCGGGGGGCCCAGGGGCACCGGGGAGCTGTTTTTT
CASSKASGGPRGTGELFF
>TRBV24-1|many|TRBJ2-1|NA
TGTGCCACCAGTGATTTGGGAGGGCCAAATGAGCAGTTCTTC
CATSDLGGPNEQFF
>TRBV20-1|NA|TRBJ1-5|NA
TGCAGTGCTAGAGCTCCTGGACGGGTTAATCAGCCCCAGCATTTT
CSARAPGRVNQPQHF
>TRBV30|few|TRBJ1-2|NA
TGTGCCTGGATATATGGCTACACCTTC
CAWIYGYTF
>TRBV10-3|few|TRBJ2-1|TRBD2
TGTGCCATCAGTGGACACGGACTAGCTGGCGATGAGCAGTTCTTC
CAISGHGLAGDEQFF
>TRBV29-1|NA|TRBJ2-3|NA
TGCAGCGTTGAAGATTGGGAAACTGTAGCGGCAGATACGCAGTATTTT
CSVEDWETVAADTQYF
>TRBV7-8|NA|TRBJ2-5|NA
TGTGCCAGCAGCTCCGAATTCGACCAGTACTTC
CASSSEFDQYF
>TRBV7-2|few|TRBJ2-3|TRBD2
TGTGCCAGCCAGCTTCGGGGGGAATATACGCAGTATTTT
CASQLRGEYTQYF
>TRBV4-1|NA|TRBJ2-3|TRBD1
TGCGCCAGCAGCTATTTGCTAAGACAGGGGGCAACAGATACGCAGTATTTT
CASSYLLRQGATDTQYF
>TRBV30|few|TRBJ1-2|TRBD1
TGTGCCTCCCGGACAGGGGAAAGGGAACTGGCGGACTATGGCTACACCTTC
CASRTGERELADYGYTF